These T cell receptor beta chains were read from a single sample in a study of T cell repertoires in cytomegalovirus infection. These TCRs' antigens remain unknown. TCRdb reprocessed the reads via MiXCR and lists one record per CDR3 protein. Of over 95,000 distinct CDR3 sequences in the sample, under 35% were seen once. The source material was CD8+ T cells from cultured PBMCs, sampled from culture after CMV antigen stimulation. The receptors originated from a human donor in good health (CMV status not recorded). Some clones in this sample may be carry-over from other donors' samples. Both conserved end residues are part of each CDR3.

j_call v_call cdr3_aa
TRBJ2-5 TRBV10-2 CASSGLQGEETQYF
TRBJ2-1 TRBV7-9 CASSFVSGAWEQFF
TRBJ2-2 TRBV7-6 CASSLGAGGPPGELFF
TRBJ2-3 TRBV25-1 CASSGRGRGGESTDTQYF
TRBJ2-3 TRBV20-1 CSARAESGALTTDTQYF
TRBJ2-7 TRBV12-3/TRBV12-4 CASSSGLAGPRYF
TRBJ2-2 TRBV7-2 CASGTRSRGWGTNTGELFF
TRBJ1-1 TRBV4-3 CASSQDGGFGTEAFF
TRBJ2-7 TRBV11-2 CASSLGGTGVYF
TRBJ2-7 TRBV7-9 CASSRGNGGEQYF
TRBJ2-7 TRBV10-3 CAISETDSTNYEQYF
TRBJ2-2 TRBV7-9 CASSSTGAGELFF
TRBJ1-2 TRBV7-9 CASKPLGSNYGYTF
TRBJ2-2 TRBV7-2 CASSLRTGVSGELFF
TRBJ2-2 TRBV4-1 CASSERQSTGELFF
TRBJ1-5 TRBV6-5 CASSFLRGQPQHF
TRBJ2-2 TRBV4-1 CASSPSGLAGVASTGELFF
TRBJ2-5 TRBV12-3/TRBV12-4 CASSSLGQGSQETQYF
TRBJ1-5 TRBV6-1 CASMHISNQPQHF
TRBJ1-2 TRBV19 CASSFGGADGYTF
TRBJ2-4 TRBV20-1 CSARDGGRDIQYF
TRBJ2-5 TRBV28 CASSTIGQGVQETQYF
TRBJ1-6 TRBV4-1 CASSHPAGGERSLHF
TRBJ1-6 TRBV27 CASSLSGGQGSYNSPLHF
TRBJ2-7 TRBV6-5 CASSYYLGTGREQYF
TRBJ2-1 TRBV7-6 CASSPYLSEAGVYNEQFF